One T cell receptor beta chain is described in this entry. As yet, its antigen is unknown. The germline gene is not matched at one end of the junction; a read error may be the cause. CDR3 length: 16 residues. Looked up from germline, CDR1 is LGHNA and CDR2 is YNFKEQ. The sample is drawn from a study of metastatic and nonmetastatic thyroid tumors. Looking at the study overall: The study looked at repertoires side by side in blood and in tumor or nodule tissue from malignant and benign thyroid patients. Overall study results and limits: Reportedly, malignant thyroid tumors had significantly higher TCR beta diversity than benign nodules, in blood and tumor.

Original processing methods: For papillary thyroid cancer, a distant-metastasis classifier was constructed from CDR3 differences observed across clinicopathological groups. TCRdb re-clonotyped the PCR reads through MiXCR. For this entry, the V and J calls and clone size follow TCRdb and not the study's own pipeline. This sample has some 93,000 clones, with more than 9.5% found just once. Every patient underwent thyroid surgery untreated. The sample consisted of blood. The receptor's source is a female donor with papillary thyroid cancer or a benign thyroid nodule (not recorded which). Some clones in this sample may be carry-over from other donors' samples. The chain uses TRBV4-2 and TRBJ2-7; D may correspond to TRBD1 or TRBD2 (6 bases each). Written as DNA, the CDR3 is TGTGCCGGCAGCCGCGGAGGGACATGGATGAACGACGAGCAGTACTTC. This encodes CAGSRGGTWMNDEQYF.